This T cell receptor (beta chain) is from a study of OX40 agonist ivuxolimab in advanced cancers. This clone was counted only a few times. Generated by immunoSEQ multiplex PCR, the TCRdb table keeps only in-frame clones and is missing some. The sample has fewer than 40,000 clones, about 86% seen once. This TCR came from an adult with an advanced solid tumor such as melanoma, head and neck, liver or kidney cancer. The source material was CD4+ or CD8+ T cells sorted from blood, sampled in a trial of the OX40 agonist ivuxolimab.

DNA of the CDR3: TGTGCCAGCAGCCTATATATCAGGGGGACAGGGGTAGGCTACACCTTC. This translates into CASSLYIRGTGVGYTF. The chain employs TRBV11-2 and TRBJ1-2; the match to TRBD1 covers 10 bases. Germline values: CDR1 SGHAT, CDR2 FQNNGV. V dropped 5 bases and J dropped 8; count of bases not matched to a gene: 14. This CDR3 spans 16 amino acids.